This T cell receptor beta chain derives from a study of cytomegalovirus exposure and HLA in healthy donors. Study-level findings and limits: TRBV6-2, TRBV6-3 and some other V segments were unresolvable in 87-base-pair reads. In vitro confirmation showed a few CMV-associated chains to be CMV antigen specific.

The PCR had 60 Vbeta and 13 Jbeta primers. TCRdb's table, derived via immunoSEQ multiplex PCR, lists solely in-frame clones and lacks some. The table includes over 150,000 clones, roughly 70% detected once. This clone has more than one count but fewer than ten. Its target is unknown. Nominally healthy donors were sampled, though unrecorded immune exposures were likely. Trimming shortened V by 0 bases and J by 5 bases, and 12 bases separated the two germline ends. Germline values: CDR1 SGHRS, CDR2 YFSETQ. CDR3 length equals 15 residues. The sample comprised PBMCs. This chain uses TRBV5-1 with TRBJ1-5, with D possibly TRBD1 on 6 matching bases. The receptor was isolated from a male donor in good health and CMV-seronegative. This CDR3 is CASSLVSGQDQPQHF. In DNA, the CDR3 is TGCGCCAGCAGCTTGGTTTCGGGACAAGATCAGCCCCAGCATTTT.